These 10 T cell receptor beta chains originate from one sample sequenced in a study of OX40 agonist ivuxolimab in advanced cancers. Profiled with immunoSEQ multiplex PCR; TCRdb holds only in-frame clones, not every one. The sample comprises roughly 50,000 clones, approximately 90% of which are singletons, and over 9% rests with the top ten. The sequencing here drew on CD4+ or CD8+ T cells sorted from blood, taken in a trial of the OX40 agonist ivuxolimab. The receptors shown here come from an adult with an advanced solid tumor such as melanoma, head and neck, liver or kidney cancer.

The genes are TRBV5-1 and TRBJ1-4; no clear D gene. Trimming removed 1 base at V and 0 bases at J, with 7 bases between. In germline, CDR1 is SGHRS, CDR2 YFSETQ. CDR3 length: 15 amino acids. CDR3 sequence: CASSLPGTTNEKLFF. The CDR3 DNA reads TGCGCCAGCAGCTTGCCGGGAACAACTAATGAAAAACTGTTTTTT.

V is TRBV27 and J is TRBJ2-7, with 7 nucleotides matching TRBD1. Unmatched junction bases numbered 7, after V lost 6 bases and J lost 5 bases. The CDR3 spans 13 residues. CDR1 and CDR2 (germline): MNHEY, SMNVEV (reference sequence). As DNA, the CDR3 is TGTGCCAGCAGCCCGACAGGGTTGGACGAGCAGTACTTC. The encoded protein is CASSPTGLDEQYF.

The rearrangement uses TRBV6-6 and TRBJ1-2; 9 bases line up with TRBD1. This CDR3 spans 13 amino acids. Germline assignment: CDR1 MNHNY and CDR2 SVGAGI (reference sequence). The V and J ends lost 7 bases and 8 bases, in that order; junction bases with no gene match: 8. The CDR3 DNA sequence: TGTGCCAGCAACGGCCGGACAGGGGAAGGCTACACCTTC. Translating it yields CASNGRTGEGYTF.

The chain recombines TRBV4-1 with TRBJ2-2; TRBD2 might be the D (5 bases). CDR1 MGHRA and CDR2 YSYEKL come from the germline V gene. V was shortened by 1 base and J by 6 bases, with 12 bases between the two germline ends. The CDR3 length is 15 residues. The CDR3 protein is CASSQGGARPGELFF. Here the CDR3 DNA reads TGCGCCAGCAGCCAAGGGGGAGCCAGGCCCGGGGAGCTGTTTTTT.

The genes are TRBV27 and TRBJ2-2, with unresolved D. V lost 5 bases and J 6 bases, leaving 13 bases between the germline ends. The length of the CDR3 is 14 residues. Per germline, CDR1 MNHEY and CDR2 SMNVEV (reference sequence). CDR3 bases: TGTGCCAGCAGTCCTCCCTTGGGGTCCGGGGAGCTGTTTTTT. Translation gives CASSPPLGSGELFF.

The chain links TRBV7-3 to TRBJ1-1; TRBD1 is a possible D gene (5 bases). CDR3 size: 18 residues. CDR1 is SGHTA and CDR2 is FQGTGA in the germline V gene. The V end was cut by 0 bases, the J end by 1 base, with 18 bases between. CDR3 residues: CASSLTPSTDIQNTEAFF. CDR3 bases: TGTGCCAGCAGCTTAACGCCTAGTACGGACATCCAGAACACTGAAGCTTTCTTT.

The V and J genes are TRBV4-2 and TRBJ1-5, with D uncertain. This CDR3 is 14 amino acids long. CDR1 and CDR2 (germline): LGHNA, YNFKEQ. Trimming pared 4 bases from V and 1 base from J, leaving 8 bases between. CDR3 loop: CASSLETSNQPQHF. The CDR3 nucleotides read TGTGCCAGCAGCCTAGAAACCAGCAATCAGCCCCAGCATTTT.

The V and J genes are TRBV6-5 and TRBJ2-7, with D uncertain. CDR3 size: 13 residues. Trimming removed 0 bases at V and 4 bases at J, with 7 bases between. CDR1 is MNHEY and CDR2 is SVGAGI in the germline V gene. The CDR3 protein is CASSYSHGYEQYF. DNA for the CDR3: TGTGCCAGCAGTTACTCCCACGGTTACGAGCAGTACTTC.

The chain has TRBV7-6 and TRBJ1-1; the D gene is possibly TRBD1 (6 bases). This CDR3 has 16 residues. The ends were cut back, 6 bases at V and 0 bases at J, with 17 bases in the middle. Germline V gene sequence: CDR1 SGHVS, CDR2 FNYEAQ. In nucleotides, the CDR3 is TGTGCCAGCAGTCAAGCCACAGGGTCCATGAACACTGAAGCTTTCTTT. Translating gives CASSQATGSMNTEAFF.

The rearrangement links TRBV19 to TRBJ2-7; possibly TRBD2 for D (6 bases). The V gene's germline CDR1 is LNHDA and CDR2 SQIVND (reference sequence). Deletions cut 4 bases from V and 4 bases from J, with 17 bases between. This CDR3 is built from 15 residues. The CDR3 spells CASSSRDSPNYEQYF. In DNA form, the CDR3 reads TGTGCCAGTAGTAGCCGGGACTCACCTAATTACGAGCAGTACTTC.